This TCR beta chain was captured in a study of regulatory T cells in long-lasting Graves disease. According to the study, TCR beta libraries were built with iRepertoire HTBI primers and CDR3-region Arm-PCR. A single record per CDR3 protein comes from TCRdb applying MiXCR to the multiplex PCR reads. Of about 470,000 distinct CDR3 sequences listed, roughly a fifth are singletons. Regarding time point: persistent/refractory GD, antithyroid drugs over 5 years with positive TRAb. RNA from PBMCs was the source of the TCR library. Patients of an endocrinology department in Xi'an, China, were included. Sequencing used peripheral blood mononuclear cells (PBMCs), obtained when the disease was refractory, from a patient treated with antithyroid drugs. This clonotype was obtained from a female donor with Graves disease.

CDR3 nucleotides: TGTGCCATCAGTGAACAGAGTGAAGCTTTCTTT. Amino acids: CAISEQSEAFF. The chain is built from TRBV10-3 and TRBJ1-1; D is ambiguous. The CDR3 is made up of 11 amino acids. Germline CDR1 reads ENHRY; CDR2 reads SYGVKD. V was pared by 3 bases and J by 7 bases, with 6 bases between.